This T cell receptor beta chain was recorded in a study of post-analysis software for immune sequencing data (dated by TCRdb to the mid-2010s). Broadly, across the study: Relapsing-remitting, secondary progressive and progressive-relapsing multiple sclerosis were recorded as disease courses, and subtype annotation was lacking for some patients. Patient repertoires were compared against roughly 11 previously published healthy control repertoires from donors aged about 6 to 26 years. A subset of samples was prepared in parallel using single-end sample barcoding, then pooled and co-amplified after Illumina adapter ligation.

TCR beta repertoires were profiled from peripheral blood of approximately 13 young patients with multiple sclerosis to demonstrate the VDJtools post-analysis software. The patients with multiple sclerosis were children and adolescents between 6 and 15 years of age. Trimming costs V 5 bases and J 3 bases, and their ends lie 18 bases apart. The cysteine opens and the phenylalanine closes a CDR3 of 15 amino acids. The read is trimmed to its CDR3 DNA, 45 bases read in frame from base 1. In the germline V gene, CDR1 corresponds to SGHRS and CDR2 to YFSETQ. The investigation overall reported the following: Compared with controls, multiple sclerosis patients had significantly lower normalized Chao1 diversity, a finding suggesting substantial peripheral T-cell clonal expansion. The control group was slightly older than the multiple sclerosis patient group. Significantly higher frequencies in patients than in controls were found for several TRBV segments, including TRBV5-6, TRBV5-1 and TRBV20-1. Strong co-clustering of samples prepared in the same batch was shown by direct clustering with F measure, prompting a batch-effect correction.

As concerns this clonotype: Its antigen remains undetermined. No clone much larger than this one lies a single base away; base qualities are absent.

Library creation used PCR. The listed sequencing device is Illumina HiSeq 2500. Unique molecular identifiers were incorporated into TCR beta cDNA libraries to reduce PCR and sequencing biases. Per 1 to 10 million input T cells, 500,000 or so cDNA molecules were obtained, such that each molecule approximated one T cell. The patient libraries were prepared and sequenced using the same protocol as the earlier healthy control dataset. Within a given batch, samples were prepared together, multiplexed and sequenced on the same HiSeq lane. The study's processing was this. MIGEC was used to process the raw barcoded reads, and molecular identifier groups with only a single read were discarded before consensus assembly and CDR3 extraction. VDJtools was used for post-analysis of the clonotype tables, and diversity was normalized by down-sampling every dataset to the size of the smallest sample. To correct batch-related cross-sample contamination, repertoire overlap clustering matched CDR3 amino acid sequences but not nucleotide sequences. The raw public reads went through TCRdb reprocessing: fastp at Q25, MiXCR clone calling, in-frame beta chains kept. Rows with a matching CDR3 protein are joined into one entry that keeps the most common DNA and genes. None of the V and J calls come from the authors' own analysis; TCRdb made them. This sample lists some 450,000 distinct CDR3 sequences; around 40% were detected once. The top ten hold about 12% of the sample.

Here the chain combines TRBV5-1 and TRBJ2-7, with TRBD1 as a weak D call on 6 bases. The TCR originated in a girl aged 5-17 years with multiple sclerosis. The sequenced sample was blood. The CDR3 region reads CASSIGQMENYEQYF. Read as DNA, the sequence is TGCGCCAGCAGTATAGGACAGATGGAAAACTACGAGCAGTACTTC.